These T cell receptor beta chains were read from a single sample in a study of spatial heterogeneity in lung cancer. MiXCR, run by TCRdb on the 5' RACE reads, gives a single entry per CDR3 protein. The sample shows some 100,000 distinct CDR3 sequences, approximately 12% of them seen only once. This material consisted of PBMCs, taken at surgery. The receptors come from a male donor with early-stage non-small cell lung cancer. CDR3s include the opening cysteine and the closing phenylalanine or tryptophan. The order of the fields is V gene, clone size, J gene, D gene, CDR3 DNA, CDR3 protein. The D gene is left open where the match is weak. For some rows the clone size is stated as once, few or many, or as a class when expanded; others skip it.

>TRBV10-3|few|TRBJ2-2|TRBD1
TGTGCCATCAGTGAGGGACAGGGGAACACCGGGGAGCTGTTTTTT
CAISEGQGNTGELFF
>TRBV7-2|NA|TRBJ1-1|NA
TGTGCCAGCAGCTCCGGGGCCCCGGGGACTGAAGCTTTCTTT
CASSSGAPGTEAFF
>TRBV29-1|NA|TRBJ1-5|TRBD1
TGCAGCGTTGCTACAGGGGGGGACCAGCCCCAGCATTTT
CSVATGGDQPQHF
>TRBV10-2|few|TRBJ2-1|NA
TGCGCCAGCAGTGAGGGTGACCGGTACAATGAGCAGTTCTTC
CASSEGDRYNEQFF
>TRBV7-2|NA|TRBJ2-7|NA
TGTGCCAGCAGCTTAATCGGAGGGTACGAGCAGTACTTC
CASSLIGGYEQYF
>TRBV28|many|TRBJ1-2|TRBD1
TGTGCCAGCAGGCCACAGGGGAGCTATGGCTACACCTTC
CASRPQGSYGYTF
>TRBV3-1|once|TRBJ1-2|NA
TGTGCCAGCAGCCAAGACGAGGATGGCTACACCTTC
CASSQDEDGYTF
>TRBV4-1|many|TRBJ2-2|TRBD2
TGCGCCAGCAGCGCCCCTAGCGGGGGGGCCCCCGGGGAGCTGTTTTTT
CASSAPSGGAPGELFF
>TRBV28|few|TRBJ1-2|TRBD1
TGTGCCAGCACCATACCCGTGGGGACAGGGAACTATGGCTACACCTTC
CASTIPVGTGNYGYTF
>TRBV29-1|NA|TRBJ1-4|NA
TGCAGCGTTGAATGGCCTGGGCAAAATGAAAAACTGTTTTTT
CSVEWPGQNEKLFF
>TRBV12-3/TRBV12-4|NA|TRBJ2-7|TRBD1
TGTGCCAGCAGGAAGACAGGGGTCGAGCAGTACTTC
CASRKTGVEQYF
>TRBV4-2|few|TRBJ2-1|NA
TGTGCCAGCAGCCAAGGCGGGGACAGCAAATTCTGGGAGCAGTTCTTC
CASSQGGDSKFWEQFF
>TRBV11-1|NA|TRBJ2-5|TRBD1
TGTGCCAGCAGCCCCGGGACAGGCCAGACCCAGTACTTC
CASSPGTGQTQYF
>TRBV5-1|NA|TRBJ1-1|NA
TGCGCCAGCAGCTTGGGTACCCGGAGCACTGAAGCTTTCTTT
CASSLGTRSTEAFF
>TRBV4-3|few|TRBJ2-1|TRBD2
TGCGCCAGCAGCCAAGTGGTCGCGGGAGTACCGTTCTTC
CASSQVVAGVPFF
>TRBV9|NA|TRBJ2-5|NA
TGTGCCAGCAATGAGGCCGCGGGAGAGACCCAGTACTTC
CASNEAAGETQYF
>TRBV4-1|NA|TRBJ2-1|NA
TGCGCCAGCAGACCAAGAACGGGGCTCGGCAATGAGCAGTTCTTC
CASRPRTGLGNEQFF
>TRBV28|NA|TRBJ2-1|TRBD2
TGTGCCAGCAGTCCGCCCTTTGGGCGGGAGGGAGGTGATGAGCAGTTCTTC
CASSPPFGREGGDEQFF
>TRBV19|NA|TRBJ2-1|TRBD2
TGTGCCAGTAGTTTAGAGCGGGGGGCATCCTACAATGAGCAGTTCTTC
CASSLERGASYNEQFF
>TRBV20-1|NA|TRBJ2-7|NA
TGCAGTGCTAGAGATCGTAGGACAGCCTTCGACTACGAGCAGTACTTC
CSARDRRTAFDYEQYF
>TRBV4-3|many|TRBJ1-1|NA
TGCGCCAGCAGCCAAGATAGGGCCGCTGAAGCTTTCTTT
CASSQDRAAEAFF
>TRBV11-1|few|TRBJ2-2|NA
TGTGCCAGCAGCTTAAGGGATCCGAACACCGGGGAGCTGTTTTTT
CASSLRDPNTGELFF
>TRBV29-1|once|TRBJ1-1|NA
TGCAGCGTTGTGGGACCGGTGGGCACTGAAGCTTTCTTT
CSVVGPVGTEAFF
>TRBV28|few|TRBJ2-7|NA
TGTGCCAGCACAGTTTCCGGCACCGCATACGAGCAGTACTTC
CASTVSGTAYEQYF
>TRBV7-2|NA|TRBJ1-4|TRBD1
TGTGCCAGCAGCCTCCAGGGGGGAGCTAATGAAAAACTGTTTTTT
CASSLQGGANEKLFF
>TRBV30|once|TRBJ2-7|NA
TGTGCCTGGAGTCAGCGATACGAGCAGTACTTC
CAWSQRYEQYF
>TRBV28|few|TRBJ1-5|NA
TGTGCCAGCAGTTCCCTTGAGGGTTCCTCCAATCAGCCCCAGCATTTT
CASSSLEGSSNQPQHF
>TRBV20-1|NA|TRBJ2-2|NA
TGCAGTGCTCCCTTCCGGGGCAGATACACCGGGGAGCTGTTTTTT
CSAPFRGRYTGELFF
>TRBV4-2|NA|TRBJ2-2|TRBD2
TGTGCCAGCAGCCAAGAGGTAGCGGGAGTGGCCGGGGAGCTGTTTTTT
CASSQEVAGVAGELFF
>TRBV20-1|few|TRBJ2-3|TRBD1
TGCAGTGCTGGGGACAGGCGAACAGATACGCAGTATTTT
CSAGDRRTDTQYF
>TRBV5-1|many|TRBJ2-5|TRBD2
TGCGCCAGCAGCTTGACTAGCGGGGACCAAGAGACCCAGTACTTC
CASSLTSGDQETQYF
>TRBV20-1|NA|TRBJ2-3|TRBD2
TGCAGTGCTAGAGACCTTAGCGGGAGGGGGTTGGATACGCAGTATTTT
CSARDLSGRGLDTQYF
>TRBV12-3/TRBV12-4|NA|TRBJ1-4|NA
TGTGCCAGCAGTTTAAGTCTAGGGATGAATGAAAAACTGTTTTTT
CASSLSLGMNEKLFF
>TRBV6-1|many|TRBJ2-1|TRBD2
TGTGCCAGCAGTGAATTGGCTAGCGGGAGTTACAATGAGCAGTTCTTC
CASSELASGSYNEQFF
>TRBV7-9|NA|TRBJ1-1|NA
TGTGCCAGCAGCCAAACCGGGACATTGATGAACACTGAAGCTTTCTTT
CASSQTGTLMNTEAFF
>TRBV28|few|TRBJ2-3|NA
TGTGCCAGCAGTTTAGCGCCGGGAGGCACAGATACGCAGTATTTT
CASSLAPGGTDTQYF
>TRBV5-1|few|TRBJ2-7|NA
TGCGCCAGCAGCTTGACAGGGACCCTCTCCTACGAGCAGTACTTC
CASSLTGTLSYEQYF
>TRBV28|many|TRBJ2-3|NA
TGTGCCAGCAGTCGTCCCGTTTCTACAGATACGCAGTATTTT
CASSRPVSTDTQYF
>TRBV12-3/TRBV12-4|many|TRBJ1-5|NA
TGTGCCAGCAGTTTAGAGGGAACTCAGCCCCAGCATTTT
CASSLEGTQPQHF
>TRBV7-8|NA|TRBJ2-1|NA
TGTGCCAGCAGCCATTCATCGGGCGAGCAGTTCTTC
CASSHSSGEQFF
>TRBV4-1|NA|TRBJ2-3|TRBD2
TGCGCCAGCAGCCAAGATCTCAGCGGGGGGGCAGATACGCAGTATTTT
CASSQDLSGGADTQYF
>TRBV6-2/TRBV6-3|few|TRBJ2-3|NA
TGTGCCAGCAGTTACAGCTATACGCAGTATTTT
CASSYSYTQYF
>TRBV3-1|NA|TRBJ1-2|TRBD1
TGTGCCAGCAGCCAATCCGAGACACAGGGGAGCTACACCTTC
CASSQSETQGSYTF
>TRBV7-9|NA|TRBJ2-4|NA
TGTGCCAGCAGCTTAAGCGGAGCCAAAAACATTCAGTACTTC
CASSLSGAKNIQYF
>TRBV12-3/TRBV12-4|many|TRBJ2-1|TRBD2
TGTGCCAGCAGACCGGGACTAGCGGGAGTAGATGAGCAGTTCTTC
CASRPGLAGVDEQFF